One T cell receptor beta chain is described in this entry. This sample is part of a study of blood T cell repertoires in COVID-19. About the study: Sites across the United States, Italy and Spain contributed samples from acute and convalescent COVID-19.

This CDR3 spans 18 amino acids. Germline values: CDR1 LGHDT, CDR2 YNNKEL (reference sequence). The J segment lost 0 bases and the V segment lost 1 base, leaving 12 bases of the junction unmatched. How the authors handled the data: Reference gene primers were amplified, and this amplification served to estimate nucleated cell counts. The table came from immunoSEQ multiplex PCR; TCRdb's copy has only in-frame clones and leaves some out. V, J and clone size are taken as reported in that table, and D and trimming were inferred from the DNA itself. This repertoire shows 130,000 to 150,000 clones, around 83% found once; its top ten account for approximately 10%.

This TCR was sampled from a man aged 60 to 69 with active or convalescent COVID-19. Material: peripheral blood. This rearrangement joins TRBV3-1 (or the pseudogene TRBV3-2) to TRBJ2-7; TRBD2 agrees at 7 bases. The CDR3: CASSQGWGGGRSSYEQYF. DNA of the CDR3: TGTGCCAGCAGCCAAGGATGGGGGGGAGGTCGTAGCTCCTACGAGCAGTACTTC.